The sequence of this TCR beta chain was determined in a study of T cell responses to AZD1222 COVID-19 vaccine. Only in-frame clones appear in the TCRdb table, and some are missing; sequencing was by immunoSEQ multiplex PCR. The sample holds about 86,000 clones, about 92% seen once. Germline CDR1 and CDR2: MNHEY and SMNVEV (reference sequence). This CDR3 contains 13 residues. Trimming removed 3 bases at V and 1 base at J, with 6 bases between. The sequencing here drew on peripheral blood, taken 28 days after the second AZD1222 dose. The gene calls are TRBV27 and TRBJ2-5; either TRBD1 or TRBD2 may fit D (5 bases each). The origin of this receptor is an adult who received the AZD1222 COVID-19 vaccine. The DNA of the CDR3 is TGTGCCAGCAGTTTGAGGGGCCAAGAGACCCAGTACTTC. The encoded protein is CASSLRGQETQYF.